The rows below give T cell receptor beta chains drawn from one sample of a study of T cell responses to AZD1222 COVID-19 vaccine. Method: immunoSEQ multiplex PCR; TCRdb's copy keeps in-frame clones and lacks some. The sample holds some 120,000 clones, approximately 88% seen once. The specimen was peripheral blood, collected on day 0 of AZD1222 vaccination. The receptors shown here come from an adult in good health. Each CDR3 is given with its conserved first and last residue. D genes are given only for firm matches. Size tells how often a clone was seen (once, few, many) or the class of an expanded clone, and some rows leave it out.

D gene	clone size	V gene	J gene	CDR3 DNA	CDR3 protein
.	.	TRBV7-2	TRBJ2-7	TGTGCCAGCAGCTCGAGGATCAGCTACGAGCAGTACTTC	CASSSRISYEQYF
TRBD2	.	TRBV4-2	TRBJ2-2	TGTGCCAGCAGCCACTCCGGGACTAGTAGTTTTGGGGCCGGGGAGCTGTTTTTT	CASSHSGTSSFGAGELFF
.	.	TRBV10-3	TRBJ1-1	TGTGCCGTGCAAGACTCCCTGAACACTGAAGCTTTCTTT	CAVQDSLNTEAFF
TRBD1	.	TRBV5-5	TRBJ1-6	TGTGCCAGCAGCTCCCGGGACAGAGATTCACCCCTCCACTTT	CASSSRDRDSPLHF
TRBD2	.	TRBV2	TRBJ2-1	TGTGCCAGCAGTGATGGGACTAGATCGGAGCAGTTCTTC	CASSDGTRSEQFF
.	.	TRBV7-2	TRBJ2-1	TGTGCCAGCAGCTTAGTTGGTACTAGCCCTCCCTACAATGAGCAGTTCTTC	CASSLVGTSPPYNEQFF
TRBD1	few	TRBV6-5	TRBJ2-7	TGTGCCAGCAGTTCACCGGGACAGACTTTCTACGAGCAGTACTTC	CASSSPGQTFYEQYF
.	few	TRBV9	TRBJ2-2	TGTGCCAGCAGCGTAGCTTCGGGGCCCCCGACCGGGGAGCTGTTTTTT	CASSVASGPPTGELFF
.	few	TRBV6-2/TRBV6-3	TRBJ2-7	TGTGCCAGCAGTCGGACAGTTTCCTACGAGCAGTACTTC	CASSRTVSYEQYF
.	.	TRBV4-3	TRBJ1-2	TGCGCCAGCAGCCAAGATCGTCCAGGGGAAGGATATGGCTACACCTTC	CASSQDRPGEGYGYTF
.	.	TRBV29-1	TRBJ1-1	TGCAGCGTTTCAACGACAAGAATGAACACTGAAGCTTTCTTT	CSVSTTRMNTEAFF
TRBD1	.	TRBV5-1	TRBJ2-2	TGCGCCAGCAGCTTGGCCCAGGGGGACACCGGGGAGCTGTTTTTT	CASSLAQGDTGELFF
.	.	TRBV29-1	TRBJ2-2	TGCAGCGTCATAATCTTCGGGGAGCTGTTTTTT	CSVIIFGELFF
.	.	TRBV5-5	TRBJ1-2	TGTGCCAGCAGCTCCGGGCCCGGGGATGGCTACACCTTC	CASSSGPGDGYTF
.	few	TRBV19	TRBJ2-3	TGTGCCAGTAGGTACCAAAGCGGGAGCACAGATACGCAGTATTTT	CASRYQSGSTDTQYF
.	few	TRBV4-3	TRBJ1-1	TGCGCCAGCAGCCAAAGGCAAAACACTGAAGCTTTCTTT	CASSQRQNTEAFF
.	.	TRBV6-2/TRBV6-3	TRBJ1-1	TGTGCCAGCAGTTACTCGCAGGGGCGAGAGTGGGACACTGAAGCTTTCTTT	CASSYSQGREWDTEAFF
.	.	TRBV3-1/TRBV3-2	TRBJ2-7	TGTGCCAGCAGCCAACCCTGGGCCCGCAGGGACGAGCAGTACTTC	CASSQPWARRDEQYF
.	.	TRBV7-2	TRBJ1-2	TGTGCCAGCAGCCTCACGGGGGCCGGGGACTATGGCTACACCTTC	CASSLTGAGDYGYTF
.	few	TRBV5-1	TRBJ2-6	TGCGCCAGCAGCCAAATTCGGGCAGGGGCCAACGTCCTGACTTTC	CASSQIRAGANVLTF
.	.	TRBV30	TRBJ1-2	TGTGCCTGGAGTGTGTCAATGGGTGGCTACACCTTC	CAWSVSMGGYTF
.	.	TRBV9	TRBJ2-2	TGTGCCAGCAGCGTAGCTCGGGGGGAGCTGTTTTTT	CASSVARGELFF
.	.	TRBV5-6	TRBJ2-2	TGTGCCAGCAGCTTTACCGGGGAGCTGTTTTTT	CASSFTGELFF
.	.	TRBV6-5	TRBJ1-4	TGTGCCACCCAGGGGAGGTCTAATGAAAAACTGTTTTTT	CATQGRSNEKLFF
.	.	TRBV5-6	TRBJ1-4	TGTGCCAGCAGCCGATTGAGCGAGAATGAAAAACTGTTTTTT	CASSRLSENEKLFF
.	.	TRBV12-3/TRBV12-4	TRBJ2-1	TGTGCCTCGTGGGGGAATGAGCAGTTCTTC	CASWGNEQFF
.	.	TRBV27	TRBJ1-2	TGTGCCAGCAGTTTAAGGCCGCCGATGACTTCAGGCCATGGCTACACCTTC	CASSLRPPMTSGHGYTF
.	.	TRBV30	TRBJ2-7	TGTGCCTGGATGGGGTCCTACGAGCAGTACTTC	CAWMGSYEQYF
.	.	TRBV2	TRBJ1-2	TGTGCCAGCAAGTCAACGGGAAGGCTCTATGGCTACACCTTC	CASKSTGRLYGYTF
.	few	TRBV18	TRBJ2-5	TGTGCCAGCTCCTTAGGACAGCAAGAGACCCAGTACTTC	CASSLGQQETQYF
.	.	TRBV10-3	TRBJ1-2	TGTGCCATCAGTGATAACAGGGCTAACTATGGCTACACCTTC	CAISDNRANYGYTF
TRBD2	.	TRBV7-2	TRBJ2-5	TGTGCCAGCAGATCAACTAGCGGAGCCGAGACCCAGTACTTC	CASRSTSGAETQYF
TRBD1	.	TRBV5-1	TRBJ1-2	TGCGCCAGCAGCCTCGGGACAGGGTATGGCTACACCTTC	CASSLGTGYGYTF
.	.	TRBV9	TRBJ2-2	TGTGCCAGCAGCGTAGGGGGTGGGACAACCCTGTTTTTT	CASSVGGGTTLFF
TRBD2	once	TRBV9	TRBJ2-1	TGTGCCAGCAGCTTAGCCTTGACTAGCGGGGGTTCTTCGCTGTTCTTC	CASSLALTSGGSSLFF